This T cell receptor beta chain was profiled in a study of CD8 T cells in ankylosing spondylitis. Study outcomes and limitations: It appeared that ankylosing spondylitis blood was characterized by a TCR beta motif of about 8 highly homologous variants. Prior work had noted some motif variants in reactive arthritis blood and synovial fluid.

The TCR beta libraries were generated through quantitative 5'-RACE incorporating molecular barcodes. TCRdb used MiXCR to reprocess the 5' RACE reads, holding one entry per CDR3 protein. The data contain around 890,000 distinct CDR3 sequences, 12% of them singletons. CDR3 length: 18 amino acids. In germline, CDR1 is SGHAT, CDR2 FQNNGV. Trimming took 2 bases from V and 0 from J; bases not matched to a gene: 12. This clonotype was counted a few times. Its antigen remains unidentified. The receptor's source is a male donor with ankylosing spondylitis. Sequenced input: blood, either unsorted or a sorted T cell fraction (not recorded which). The chain couples TRBV11-2 to TRBJ2-7; TRBD2 aligns across 8 bases. CDR3 amino acids: CASSLRYPAGGISYEQYF. The CDR3, as DNA: TGTGCCAGCAGCTTAAGGTATCCGGCGGGAGGCATCTCCTACGAGCAGTACTTC.